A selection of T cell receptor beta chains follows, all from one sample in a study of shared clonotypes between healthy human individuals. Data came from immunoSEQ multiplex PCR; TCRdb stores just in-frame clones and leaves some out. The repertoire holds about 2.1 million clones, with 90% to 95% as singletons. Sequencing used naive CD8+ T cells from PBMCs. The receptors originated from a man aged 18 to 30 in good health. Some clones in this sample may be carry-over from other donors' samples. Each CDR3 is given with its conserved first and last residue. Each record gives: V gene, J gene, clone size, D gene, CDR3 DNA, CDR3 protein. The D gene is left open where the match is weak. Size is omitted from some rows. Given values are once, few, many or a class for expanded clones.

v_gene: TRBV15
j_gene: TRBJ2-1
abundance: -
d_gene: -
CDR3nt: TGTGCCACCAGCGACCAAGGGGTAGGGGTTTACAATGAGCAGTTCTTC
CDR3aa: CATSDQGVGVYNEQFF

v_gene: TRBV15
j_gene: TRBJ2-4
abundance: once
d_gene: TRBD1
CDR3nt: TGTGCCACCACCACAGGGGGCCTCGGCATTCAGTACTTC
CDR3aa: CATTTGGLGIQYF

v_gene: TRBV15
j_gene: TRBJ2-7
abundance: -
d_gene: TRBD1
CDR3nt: TGTGCCACCAGCAAAGGGACAGAGTTCTCCTACGAGCAGTACTTC
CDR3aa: CATSKGTEFSYEQYF

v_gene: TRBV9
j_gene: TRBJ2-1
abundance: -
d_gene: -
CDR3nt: TGTGCCAGCAGCCCCACCGGGACGGGAGCGCACAGCTCCTACAATGAGCAGTTCTTC
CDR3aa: CASSPTGTGAHSSYNEQFF

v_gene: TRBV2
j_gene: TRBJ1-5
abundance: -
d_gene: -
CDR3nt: TGTGCCAGCTCCCCGGGGGGGAACAATCAGCCCCAGCATTTT
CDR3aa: CASSPGGNNQPQHF

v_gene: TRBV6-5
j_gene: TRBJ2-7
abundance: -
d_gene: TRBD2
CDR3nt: TGTGCCAGCAGTTACCGGGGAGGGCCACCTCCCTACGAGCAGTACTTC
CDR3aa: CASSYRGGPPPYEQYF

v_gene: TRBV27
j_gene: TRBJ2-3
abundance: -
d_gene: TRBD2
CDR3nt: TGTGCCAGCAGCATACTAGCGGGAGGCGAGGATACGCAGTATTTT
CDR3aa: CASSILAGGEDTQYF

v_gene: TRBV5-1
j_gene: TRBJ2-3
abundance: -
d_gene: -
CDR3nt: TGCGCCAGCTTTTCGGCGGGATCGGCAGATACGCAGTATTTT
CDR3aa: CASFSAGSADTQYF

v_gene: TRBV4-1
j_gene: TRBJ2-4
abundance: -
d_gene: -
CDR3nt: TGCGCCAGCAGCCAAGCCTCAGGGACTCTAGCCAAAAACATTCAGTACTTC
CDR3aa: CASSQASGTLAKNIQYF

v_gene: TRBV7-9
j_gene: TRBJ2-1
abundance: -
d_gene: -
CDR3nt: TGTGCCAGCAGCGGACCTAGCGCCCAGCCCGTTAATGAGCAGTTCTTC
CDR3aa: CASSGPSAQPVNEQFF

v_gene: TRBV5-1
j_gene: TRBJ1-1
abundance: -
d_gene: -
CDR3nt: TGCGCCAGCAGCCCAGGGGTTCGGACGGACACTGAAGCTTTCTTT
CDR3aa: CASSPGVRTDTEAFF

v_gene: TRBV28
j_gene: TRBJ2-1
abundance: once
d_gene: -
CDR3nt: TGTGCCAGCAGCCAAGGGCATGAGCAGTTCTTC
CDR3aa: CASSQGHEQFF

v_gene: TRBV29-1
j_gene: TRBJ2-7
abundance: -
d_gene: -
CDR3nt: TGCAGCGCTGTTGGGGGGTCTAGGGACGAGCAGTACTTC
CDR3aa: CSAVGGSRDEQYF

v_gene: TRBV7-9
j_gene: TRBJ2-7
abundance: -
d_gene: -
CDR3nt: TGTGCCAGCAGCAAACTCGAGGGGCGCCCGCAGCAGTACTTC
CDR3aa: CASSKLEGRPQQYF

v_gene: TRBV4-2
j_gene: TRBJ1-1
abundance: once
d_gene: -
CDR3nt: TGTGCCAGCAGCCTTTCCGTGGGCCCGAACACTGAAGCTTTCTTT
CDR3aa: CASSLSVGPNTEAFF

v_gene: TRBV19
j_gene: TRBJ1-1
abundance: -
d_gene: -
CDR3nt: TGTGCCAGTAGTACCCCGGGTCTGGACGCTGAAGCTTTCTTT
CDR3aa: CASSTPGLDAEAFF

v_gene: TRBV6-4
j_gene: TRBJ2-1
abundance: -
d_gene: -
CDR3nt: TGTGCCAGCAGTGACTCGTCTAGAGGTGAGCAGTTCTTC
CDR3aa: CASSDSSRGEQFF

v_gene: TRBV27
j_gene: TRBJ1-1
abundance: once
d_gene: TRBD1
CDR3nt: TGTGCCAGCAGTTTATGGGACAGGCGGACTGAAGCTTTCTTT
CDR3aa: CASSLWDRRTEAFF

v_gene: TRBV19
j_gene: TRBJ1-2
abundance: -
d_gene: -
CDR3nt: TGTGCCACCTCCCCGGGGGATGGCTACACCTTC
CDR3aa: CATSPGDGYTF

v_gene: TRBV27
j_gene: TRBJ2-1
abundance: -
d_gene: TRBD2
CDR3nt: TGTGCCAGCAGTATTCGGACTAGTGTAAGGGTTTTGGATGAGCAGTTCTTC
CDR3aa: CASSIRTSVRVLDEQFF

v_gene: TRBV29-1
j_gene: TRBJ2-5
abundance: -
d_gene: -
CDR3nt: TGCAGCGTTGTCCAGAGGATTCCCGGGGGGACCCAGTACTTC
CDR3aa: CSVVQRIPGGTQYF

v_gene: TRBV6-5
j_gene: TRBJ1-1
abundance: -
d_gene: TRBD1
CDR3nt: TGTGCCAGCAGTTATTTAGGGGGCTGGGACACTGAAGCTTTCTTT
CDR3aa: CASSYLGGWDTEAFF

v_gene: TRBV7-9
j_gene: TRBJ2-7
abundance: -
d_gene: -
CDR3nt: TGTGCCAGCAGCTTAGGGCCTAGCGCAGCCTACGAGCAGTACTTC
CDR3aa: CASSLGPSAAYEQYF

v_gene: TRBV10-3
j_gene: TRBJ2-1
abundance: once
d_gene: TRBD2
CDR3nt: TGTGCCAGCGCCGGGACTAGCTCCTACAATGAGCAGTTCTTC
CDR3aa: CASAGTSSYNEQFF

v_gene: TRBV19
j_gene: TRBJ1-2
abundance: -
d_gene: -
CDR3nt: TGTGCCAGTAGTTTGGACGGGGAGACACTTGATGGCTACACCTTC
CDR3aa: CASSLDGETLDGYTF

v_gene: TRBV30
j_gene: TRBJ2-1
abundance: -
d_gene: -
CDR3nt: TGTGCCTGGAGTGTAGGGTGGTCTTCTAATGAGCAGTTCTTC
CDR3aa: CAWSVGWSSNEQFF

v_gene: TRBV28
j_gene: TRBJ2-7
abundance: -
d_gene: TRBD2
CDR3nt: TGTGCCAGCGATGGGGGGGCCTACGAGCAGTACTTC
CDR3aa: CASDGGAYEQYF

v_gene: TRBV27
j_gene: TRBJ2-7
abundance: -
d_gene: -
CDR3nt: TGTGCCAGCAGTTTTGGTCGGACAGCCTACGAGCAGTACTTC
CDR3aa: CASSFGRTAYEQYF

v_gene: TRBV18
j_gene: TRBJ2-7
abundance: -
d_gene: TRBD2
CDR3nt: TGTGCCAGCTCACCAGTCCCAATTAGGGCGGGAGTACGCTACGAGCAGTACTTC
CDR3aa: CASSPVPIRAGVRYEQYF

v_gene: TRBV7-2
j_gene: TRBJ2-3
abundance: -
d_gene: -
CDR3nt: TGTGCCAGCAGCAACCGGGGCTCCACAGATACGCAGTATTTT
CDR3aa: CASSNRGSTDTQYF

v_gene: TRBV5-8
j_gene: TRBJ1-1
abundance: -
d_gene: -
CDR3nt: TGTGCCAGCAGCTTGGTGGGCGGATATATGAACACTGAAGCTTTCTTT
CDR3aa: CASSLVGGYMNTEAFF

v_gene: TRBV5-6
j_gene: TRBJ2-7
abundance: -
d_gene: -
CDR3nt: TGTGCCAGCAGCCAAAGAGAGGGGATCTACGAGCAGTACTTC
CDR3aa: CASSQREGIYEQYF

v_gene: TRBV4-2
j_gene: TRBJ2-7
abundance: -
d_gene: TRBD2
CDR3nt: TGTGCCAGCAGCCCGCCGGGACTAACGACCTCCTACGAGCAGTACTTC
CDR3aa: CASSPPGLTTSYEQYF

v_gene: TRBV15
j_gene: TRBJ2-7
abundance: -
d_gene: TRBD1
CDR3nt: TGTGCCACCCGACAGGGGTCCTACGAGCAGTACTTC
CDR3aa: CATRQGSYEQYF

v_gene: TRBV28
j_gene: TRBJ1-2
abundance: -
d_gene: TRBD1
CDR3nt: TGTGCCAGCAGTTTGGGACAGGGGGAAGTTTTTGGAGGCTACACCTTC
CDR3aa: CASSLGQGEVFGGYTF

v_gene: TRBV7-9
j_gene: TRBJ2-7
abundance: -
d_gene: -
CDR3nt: TGTGCCAGCAGCTTGACTAGCTCCTACGAGCAGTACTTC
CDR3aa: CASSLTSSYEQYF

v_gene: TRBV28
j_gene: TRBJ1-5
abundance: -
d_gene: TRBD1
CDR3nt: TGTGCCAGCAGTACGGACAGGGGAAATAGCAATCAGCCCCAGCATTTT
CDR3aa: CASSTDRGNSNQPQHF

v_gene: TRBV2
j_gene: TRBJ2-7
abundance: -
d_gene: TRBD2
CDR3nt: TGTGCCAGTACTAGCGGGATCTCCTACGAGCAGTACTTC
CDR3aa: CASTSGISYEQYF

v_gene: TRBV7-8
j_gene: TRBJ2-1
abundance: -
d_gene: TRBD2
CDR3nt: TGTGCCAGCAGACAGCTAGCGGCAGCCTACAATGAGCAGTTCTTC
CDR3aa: CASRQLAAAYNEQFF

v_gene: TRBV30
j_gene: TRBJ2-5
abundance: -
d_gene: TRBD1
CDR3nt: TGTGCCTGGAGGATCGACAGGGTGGGTTCGGAGACCCAGTACTTC
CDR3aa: CAWRIDRVGSETQYF

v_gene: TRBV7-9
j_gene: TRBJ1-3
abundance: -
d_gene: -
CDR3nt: TGTGCCAGCAGCTCTCGGGGGGGCTCTGGAAACACCATATATTTT
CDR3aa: CASSSRGGSGNTIYF

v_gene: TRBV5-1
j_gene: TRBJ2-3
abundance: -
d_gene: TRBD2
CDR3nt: TGCGCCAGCAGCTTGGCCCCCGGACTAGCGGGACCCACAGATACGCAGTATTTT
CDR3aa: CASSLAPGLAGPTDTQYF

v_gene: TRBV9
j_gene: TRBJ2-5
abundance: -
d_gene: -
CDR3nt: TGTGCCAGCGCTGGGCAGGCAAGGGGAGAGACCCAGTACTTC
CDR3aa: CASAGQARGETQYF

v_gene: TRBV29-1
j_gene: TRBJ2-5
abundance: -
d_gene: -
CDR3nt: TGCAGCGTTGAAGGACAAGACCAAGAGACCCAGTACTTC
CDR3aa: CSVEGQDQETQYF

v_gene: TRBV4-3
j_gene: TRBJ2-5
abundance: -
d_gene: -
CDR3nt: TGCGCCAGCAGCCGCTTGGACACCGTCGGAGAGACCCAGTACTTC
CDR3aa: CASSRLDTVGETQYF

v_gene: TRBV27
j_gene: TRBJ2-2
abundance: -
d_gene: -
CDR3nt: TGTGCCAGCAGTTCACAGGTAGCAGCTGGGGAGCTGTTTTTT
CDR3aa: CASSSQVAAGELFF

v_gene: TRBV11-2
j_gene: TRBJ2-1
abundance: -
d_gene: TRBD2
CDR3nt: TGTGCCAGCCGGTGGAGCGGGAACCCCTACGATGAGCAGTTCTTC
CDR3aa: CASRWSGNPYDEQFF

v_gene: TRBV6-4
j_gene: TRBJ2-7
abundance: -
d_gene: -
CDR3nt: TGTGCCAGCAGTGACGGTAAGGCTCCGTTCGGTGAGCAGTACTTC
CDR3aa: CASSDGKAPFGEQYF

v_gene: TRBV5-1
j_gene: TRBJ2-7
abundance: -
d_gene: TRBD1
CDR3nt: TGCGCCAGCAGCCCCTGGACAGGGTTTCGCGAGCAGTACTTC
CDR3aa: CASSPWTGFREQYF

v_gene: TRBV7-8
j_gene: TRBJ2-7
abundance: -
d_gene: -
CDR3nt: TGTGCCAGCAGCCGAGGACGAGCGACGTCCTACGAGCAGTACTTC
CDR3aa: CASSRGRATSYEQYF

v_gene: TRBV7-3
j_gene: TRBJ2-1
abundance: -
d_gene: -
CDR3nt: TGTGCCAGCAGCCCTTGGGGGGAGAGAAGGAATGAGCAGTTCTTC
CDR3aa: CASSPWGERRNEQFF

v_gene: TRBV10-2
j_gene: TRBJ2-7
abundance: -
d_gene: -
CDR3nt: TGCGCCAGCACCCCCCCAGAAGGTGTCGAGCAGTACTTC
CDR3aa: CASTPPEGVEQYF

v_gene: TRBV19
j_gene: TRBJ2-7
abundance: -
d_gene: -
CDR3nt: TGTGCCAGTAGTATAGGGGCGGGACCCACCTACGAGCAGTACTTC
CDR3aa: CASSIGAGPTYEQYF

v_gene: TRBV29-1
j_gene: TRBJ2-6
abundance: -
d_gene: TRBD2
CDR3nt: TGCAGCGTCTTGGGGGGAGGGCCCACTGGGGCCAACGTCCTGACTTTC
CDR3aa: CSVLGGGPTGANVLTF

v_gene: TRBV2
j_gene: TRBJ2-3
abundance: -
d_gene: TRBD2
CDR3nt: TGTGCCAGCACCCGGGGGGACTCCACAGATACGCAGTATTTT
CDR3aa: CASTRGDSTDTQYF

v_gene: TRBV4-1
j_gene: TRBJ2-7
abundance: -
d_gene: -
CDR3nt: TGCGCCAGCAGCTTCAGCGTATCATACGAGCAGTACTTC
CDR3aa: CASSFSVSYEQYF

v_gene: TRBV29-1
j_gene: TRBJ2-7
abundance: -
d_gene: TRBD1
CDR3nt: TGCAGCGTTGTTAGAACCGGGACAGGGGTCGAGCAGTACTTC
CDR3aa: CSVVRTGTGVEQYF

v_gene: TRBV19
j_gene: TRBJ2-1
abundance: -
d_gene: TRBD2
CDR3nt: TGTGCCAGTAGTATACTAGCGGGAACAGATGAGCAGTTCTTC
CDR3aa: CASSILAGTDEQFF

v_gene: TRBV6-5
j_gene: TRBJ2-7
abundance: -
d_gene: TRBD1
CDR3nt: TGTGCCAGCAGCCGGGGACAGGGCCCCCTCGAGCAGTACTTC
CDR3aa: CASSRGQGPLEQYF